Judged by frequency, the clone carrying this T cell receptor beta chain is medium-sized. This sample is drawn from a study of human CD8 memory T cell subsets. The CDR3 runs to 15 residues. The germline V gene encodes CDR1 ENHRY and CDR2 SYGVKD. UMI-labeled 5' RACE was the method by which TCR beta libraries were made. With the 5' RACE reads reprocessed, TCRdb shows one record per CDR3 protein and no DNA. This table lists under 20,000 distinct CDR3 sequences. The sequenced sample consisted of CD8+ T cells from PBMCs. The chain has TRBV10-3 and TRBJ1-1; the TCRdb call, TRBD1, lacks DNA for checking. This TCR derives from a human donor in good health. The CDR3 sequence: CAISEPQGMNTEAFF.